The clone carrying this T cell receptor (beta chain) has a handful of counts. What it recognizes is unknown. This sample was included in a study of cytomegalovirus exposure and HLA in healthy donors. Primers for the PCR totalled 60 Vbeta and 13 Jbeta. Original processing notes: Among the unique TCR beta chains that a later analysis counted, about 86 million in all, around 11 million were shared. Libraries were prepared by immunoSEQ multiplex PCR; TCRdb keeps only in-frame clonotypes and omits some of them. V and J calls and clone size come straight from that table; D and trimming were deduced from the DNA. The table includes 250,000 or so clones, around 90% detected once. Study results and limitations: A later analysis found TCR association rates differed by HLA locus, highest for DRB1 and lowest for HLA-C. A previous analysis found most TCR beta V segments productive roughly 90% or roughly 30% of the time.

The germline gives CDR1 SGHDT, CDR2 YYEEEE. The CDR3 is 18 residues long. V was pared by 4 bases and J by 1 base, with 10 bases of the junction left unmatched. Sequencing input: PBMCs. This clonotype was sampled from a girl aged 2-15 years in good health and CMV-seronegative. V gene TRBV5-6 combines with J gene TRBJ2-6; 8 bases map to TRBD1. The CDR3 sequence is CASSHDRGKRSGANVLTF. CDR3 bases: TGTGCCAGCAGCCACGACAGGGGCAAGCGTTCTGGGGCCAACGTCCTGACTTTC.